This T cell receptor (beta chain) was sequenced during a study of blood T cell repertoires in COVID-19. Overall study: COVID-19 samples collected from the United States, Italy and Spain covered acute and convalescent phases.

This CDR3 is built from 15 residues. Germline V gene lookup returns CDR1 SGDLS and CDR2 YYNGEE. The V gene lost 4 bases and the J gene lost 0 bases, with 10 bases spanning the gap. Profiled with immunoSEQ multiplex PCR; TCRdb holds only in-frame clones, not every one. The sample holds about 68,000 clones; 86% are singletons and the top ten take roughly 1.4%. This TCR was recovered from a woman in her sixties or seventies with acute or convalescent COVID-19. The material sequenced was peripheral blood. The rearrangement links TRBV9 to TRBJ2-2; possibly TRBD1 for D (5 bases). The CDR3 sequence: CASSRRQTNTGELFF. The CDR3 DNA reads as TGTGCCAGCAGCCGCAGACAGACGAACACCGGGGAGCTGTTTTTT.